This TCR beta chain emerged from a study of cytomegalovirus exposure and HLA in healthy donors. Across the whole study: Among the 300 to 500 genotyped donors, 70% to 90% were placed in the Caucasian-associated ancestry cluster. Study observations and caveats: The likely explanation for a cluster of highly shared sequence variants was sequencing artifact. Later work found most CMV-associated TCR beta chains apparently HLA-restricted.

This clone was counted a single time. Its antigen is not known. The CDR3 spans 13 residues. Per the germline V gene, CDR1 is MDHEN and CDR2 is SYDVKM. V was shortened by 6 bases and J by 8 bases, with 16 bases between the two germline ends. A multiplex PCR was run with 60 Vbeta primers and 13 Jbeta primers. TCRdb keeps only in-frame clones here, not all; method: immunoSEQ multiplex PCR. The sample has under 110,000 clones; over 70% are singletons. The rearrangement uses TRBV28 and TRBJ1-2; D is ambiguous. The sample taken for sequencing was PBMCs. This receptor was obtained from a man aged 45-60 years in good health and CMV-seronegative. Written as DNA, the CDR3 is TGTGCCAGCAGCCCTCCATACGTCAGGGGCTACACCTTC. Translating gives CASSPPYVRGYTF.